These 25 T cell receptor beta chains share one sample of origin, sequenced in a study of T cells in Graves' hyperthyroidism and ophthalmopathy. Amplification yielded TCR beta CDR3 regions, with RNA transcripts as the source. The TCR CDR3 was amplified in a first-round RT-PCR using the HTBI primer set. Each CDR3 protein gets one entry after TCRdb re-called the multiplex PCR reads with MiXCR. The data show approximately 500,000 distinct CDR3 sequences, under 60% seen once. Sequences were obtained from peripheral blood or thyroid tissue (not recorded which). These receptors were obtained from a woman between 18 and 29 years old with Graves' hyperthyroidism.

The gene calls are TRBV2 and TRBJ1-2, with D tentatively TRBD1 (5 bases). The germline V and J ends were trimmed by 7 bases and 5 bases, with 20 bases remaining between them. Germline-derived CDR1 and CDR2 are SNHLY and FYNNEI. The CDR3 has 15 residues. The CDR3 bases are TGTGCCAGCAAACCACGGGGGAGACAGACTTATGGCTACACCTTC. Its protein product is CASKPRGRQTYGYTF. Full variable domain (outside the CDR3, taken from reference TRBV2 and TRBJ1-2): EPEVTQTPSHQVTQMGQEVILRCVPISNHLYFYWYRQILGQKVEFLVSFYNNEISEKSEIFDDQFSVERPDGSNFTLKIRSTKLEDSAMYFCASKPRGRQTYGYTFGSGTRLTVV.

This clonotype has ten or more counts. V gene TRBV6-2 or TRBV6-3 combines with J gene TRBJ2-7; D is possibly TRBD2 (5 bases). The CDR3 is made up of 15 amino acids. The germline V gene encodes CDR1 MNHEY and CDR2 SVGEGT. Trimming took off 5 bases at V and 4 bases at J, with 18 bases between the two ends. CDR3 region: CASSRSEGSVYEQYF. The CDR3 DNA is TGTGCCAGCAGTCGCTCAGAGGGATCGGTTTACGAGCAGTACTTC.

CDR3 amino acids: CASSLVDRANYGYTF. The CDR3 nucleotides are TGTGCCAGCAGCTTAGTAGACAGGGCTAACTATGGCTACACCTTC. The gene calls are TRBV7-9 and TRBJ1-2; 7 nucleotides agree with TRBD1. This CDR3 region has 15 residues. With 1 base clipped from V and 0 bases from J, the junction kept 2 bases outside the gene matches. Germline V gene sequence: CDR1 SEHNR, CDR2 FQNEAQ (reference sequence).

The chain joins TRBV20-1 to TRBJ2-2, with D perhaps assigned TRBD1 or TRBD2 (5 bases each). Germline CDR1 is DFQATT and CDR2 is SNEGSKA (reference sequence). V dropped 6 bases and J dropped 4 bases, with 15 bases sitting between them. This CDR3 has 14 residues. The CDR3 sequence: CSATWGAGTGELFF. DNA of the CDR3: TGCAGTGCCACCTGGGGCGCGGGCACCGGGGAGCTGTTTTTT.

The chain joins TRBV6-5 to TRBJ2-7, with 8 bases lining up with TRBD1. Per germline, CDR1 MNHEY and CDR2 SVGAGI. V lost 7 bases, J lost 3 bases, and 8 bases stayed unmatched. CDR3 length: 14 residues. The CDR3 reads CASTESTGVYEQYF. CDR3 DNA: TGTGCCAGCACCGAATCGACAGGGGTCTACGAGCAGTACTTC.

About this clonotype itself: This sequence may be a read error, since a much larger clone differs from it by one base. The rearrangement links TRBV11-2 to TRBJ2-7; the match to TRBD2 covers 7 bases. CDR3 size: 15 residues. The ends lost 6 bases at V and 4 bases at J; junction bases unmatched: 12. CDR1 SGHAT and CDR2 FQNNGV come from the germline V gene. The CDR3 sequence is CASRLGASGRYEQYF. The CDR3 DNA is TGTGCCAGCAGACTCGGGGCTAGCGGTCGGTACGAGCAGTACTTC.

Notes on this clonotype: A much larger clone lies a single base off, so this may be a read error. V and J are TRBV7-9 and TRBJ2-7, with D possibly being TRBD2 (6 bases). Trimming removed 5 bases from V and 3 bases from J, with 14 bases in between. The CDR3 has 14 amino acids. Germline V gives CDR1 SEHNR, CDR2 FQNEAQ (reference sequence). The chain's CDR3 is CASSPDSGLYEQYF. DNA of the CDR3: TGTGCCAGCAGCCCAGATAGCGGCCTCTACGAGCAGTACTTC.

The rearrangement uses TRBV10-3 and TRBJ1-4; the D is unclear. V lost 4 bases and J 6 bases, leaving 21 bases between the germline ends. Germline V gene lookup returns CDR1 ENHRY and CDR2 SYGVKD. The CDR3 loop spans 17 amino acids. The CDR3 nucleotides read TGTGCCATCAGTGGTGGCCGGGCGGGAGGGTTCGATGAAAAACTGTTTTTT. Its translation is CAISGGRAGGFDEKLFF.

This clonotype showed up just a few times. A much more abundant neighbour one base away suggests this may be a read error. The rearrangement joins TRBV19 to TRBJ2-7, with 7 bases fitting TRBD1. J was trimmed by 6 bases and V by 3 bases; bases with no gene match: 8. Looked up from germline, CDR1 is LNHDA and CDR2 is SQIVND (reference sequence). The CDR3 runs to 14 residues. CDR3 amino acids: CASSISAGGCEQYF. The CDR3 DNA sequence: TGTGCCAGTAGTATCTCCGCAGGGGGATGCGAGCAGTACTTC.

The gene calls are TRBV5-1 and TRBJ2-7; 7 bases agree with TRBD2. The CDR3 contains 14 residues. J gave up 4 bases and V 2 bases, and 6 bases lay outside the gene matches. The germline gives CDR1 SGHRS, CDR2 YFSETQ. This CDR3 is CASSLGDYPYEQYF. The CDR3 bases are TGCGCCAGCAGCTTAGGGGACTACCCGTACGAGCAGTACTTC.

This clonotype was observed a few times. V usage is TRBV5-1 and J usage is TRBJ2-2; D possibly corresponds to TRBD2 (6 bases). Germline assignment: CDR1 SGHRS and CDR2 YFSETQ. Trimming removed 6 bases at V and 1 base at J, with 13 bases between. This CDR3 has 15 amino acids. The CDR3 sequence: CASIVGLGNTGELFF. The CDR3, as DNA: TGCGCCAGCATCGTGGGACTGGGGAACACCGGGGAGCTGTTTTTT.

The V gene is TRBV29-1, the J gene TRBJ1-1; D is ambiguous. Germline CDR1 SQVTM, CDR2 ANQGSEA. The CDR3 is 12 residues long. V was clipped by 6 bases and J by 1 base, with 9 bases between them. DNA for the CDR3: TGCAGCGTCTTGCCTCAGAACACTGAAGCTTTCTTT. Protein sequence: CSVLPQNTEAFF.

At least ten counts were recorded for this clonotype. The V and J genes are TRBV29-1 and TRBJ2-5; weak D call: TRBD2 (6 bases). This CDR3 is 13 amino acids long. Germline assignment: CDR1 SQVTM and CDR2 ANQGSEA. With 3 bases removed from V and 5 bases from J, the gap between germline ends came to 13 bases. CDR3 nucleotide sequence: TGCAGCGTTGACGGGGGTAACTCGGAGACCCAGTACTTC. Protein sequence: CSVDGGNSETQYF.

This clonotype was seen ten or more times. V is TRBV15 and J is TRBJ1-5; weak D call: TRBD1 (6 bases). CDR1 is LNHNV, CDR2 YYDKDF, per germline (reference sequence). This CDR3 region has 15 residues. Trimming left V 9 bases short and J 2 bases short, with 17 bases between. The CDR3 is CATTGKHGGNQPQHF. The CDR3 nucleotides are TGTGCCACTACAGGGAAACACGGGGGCAATCAGCCCCAGCATTTT.

The chain recombines TRBV29-1 with TRBJ1-2; no definite D call. This CDR3 is built from 14 residues. Germline V lookup: CDR1 SQVTM, CDR2 ANQGSEA. Trimming stripped 2 bases from V and 2 bases from J, with 12 bases between. In DNA form, the CDR3 reads TGCAGCGTTGAAAGTGGTACGGGAAACTATGGCTACACCTTC. This codes for CSVESGTGNYGYTF.

A note on this clonotype: One end of the junction does not line up with germline, which may come from a read error. The chain has TRBV7-7 and TRBJ2-5, with 10 positions matching TRBD1. The CDR3 loop spans 15 amino acids. Looked up from germline, CDR1 is SSHAT and CDR2 is FNYEAQ (reference sequence). The CDR3 region has the DNA TGTGCTAGCATCCCGTTGGGGGACAGGGGAGAGACCCAGTACTTC. It codes for CASIPLGDRGETQYF.

Worth noting for this clonotype: The junction differs from germline at one of its ends, possibly a read error. The CDR3 here is CVSSGRGGRRF. CDR3 coding DNA: TGTGTCAGCAGTGGGAGGGGCGGGAGGCGTTTC. This chain joins TRBV2 and TRBJ2-7, with 8 bases identical to TRBD2. The CDR3 length is 11 residues. Germline lookup yields CDR1 SNHLY and CDR2 FYNNEI.

This clonotype appeared many times. The rearrangement joins TRBV5-8 to TRBJ1-1; D unclear. Trimming stripped 2 bases from V and 4 bases from J, with 12 bases between. In germline, CDR1 is SGHTS, CDR2 YDEGEE. The CDR3 length is 14 residues. Written as DNA, the CDR3 is TGTGCCAGCAGCTTAATCGCCGAGGGCACTGAAGCTTTCTTT. Its protein is CASSLIAEGTEAFF.

The J gene is TRBJ1-5, the V gene TRBV7-8, with a tentative D call TRBD1 (5 bases). CDR1 and CDR2 (germline): SGHVS, FQNEAQ. The CDR3 has 15 residues. The V gene lost 2 bases and the J gene lost 2 bases, with 10 bases spanning the gap. In nucleotides, the CDR3 is TGTGCCAGCAGCTTAAAACAAGGGGGCAATCAGCCCCAGCATTTT. Its translation: CASSLKQGGNQPQHF.

The sample holds a few counts of this clonotype. V and J are TRBV18 and TRBJ2-5, with TRBD1 identical over 9 bases. Germline CDR1 is KGHSH and CDR2 is LQKENI. CDR3 length: 15 amino acids. With 4 bases clipped from V and 5 bases from J, the junction kept 8 bases outside the gene matches. DNA of the CDR3: TGTGCCAGCTCACTGTGGACAGGGGATACTGAGACCCAGTACTTC. Translation: CASSLWTGDTETQYF. The full variable domain, rest sourced from reference TRBV18 and TRBJ2-5, is NAGVMQNPRHLVRRRGQEARLRCSPMKGHSHVYWYRQLPEEGLKFMVYLQKENIIDESGMPKERFSAEFPKEGPSILRIQQVVRGDSAAYFCASSLWTGDTETQYFGPGTRLLVL.

This clonotype has a count of ten or more. The chain has TRBV5-8 and TRBJ1-4; TRBD1 might be the D (6 bases). Trimming pared 4 bases from V and 8 bases from J, leaving 15 bases between. This CDR3 spans 14 amino acids. Germline V lookup: CDR1 SGHTS, CDR2 YDEGEE. For the CDR3, the DNA is TGTGCCAGCAGCGCGTCCGGGGGACACGAAAAACTGTTTTTT. It specifies CASSASGGHEKLFF.

Comment on this clonotype: This may arise from a read error, as a much more abundant clone is one base away. The genes are TRBV7-2 and TRBJ1-2, with 7 bases fitting TRBD1. The CDR3 runs to 14 residues. Trimming at V came to 5 bases and at J to 2 bases, leaving 5 bases not matched to a gene. Germline lookup yields CDR1 SGHTA and CDR2 FQGNSA. This CDR3 reads CASSIGGQNYGYTF. Written as DNA, the CDR3 is TGTGCCAGCAGCATAGGGGGACAGAACTATGGCTACACCTTC.

This chain joins TRBV11-1 and TRBJ2-1, with D possibly being TRBD1 (6 bases). Deletions cut 10 bases from V and 0 bases from J, with 10 bases between. The CDR3 sequence is 13 residues long. Germline V CDR1 and CDR2: SGHAT, FQDESV (reference sequence). CDR3 DNA: TGTGCCACAGGGGCGAGCTCCTACAATGAGCAGTTCTTC. It encodes CATGASSYNEQFF.

In its sample, this clonotype was seen many times. The CDR3: CASSTTPVGANVLTF. CDR3 bases: TGTGCCAGTAGTACTACCCCGGTAGGGGCCAACGTCCTGACTTTC. The genes are TRBV19 and TRBJ2-6; D uncertain. Germline values: CDR1 LNHDA, CDR2 SQIVND (reference sequence). Trimming left V 4 bases short and J 4 bases short, with 11 bases between. The CDR3 runs to 15 residues.

This clonotype was detected only a few times. This chain joins TRBV27 and TRBJ1-5; the D is unclear. V shed 6 bases and J shed 2 bases, with 17 bases lying between them. The CDR3 loop spans 16 amino acids. Germline CDR1 and CDR2: MNHEY and SMNVEV (reference sequence). CDR3 sequence: CASSHGSIGGNQPQHF. The CDR3 coding sequence is TGTGCCAGCAGCCACGGTTCAATCGGCGGCAATCAGCCCCAGCATTTT.